One sample yielded the 32 T cell receptor beta chains listed below, sequenced in a study of T-cell memory formation after mild COVID-19. TCRdb used MiXCR to reprocess the 5' RACE reads, holding one entry per CDR3 protein. The sample lists 350,000 to 550,000 distinct CDR3 sequences, around 17% seen once, with roughly a fifth in the top ten. The sample consisted of PBMCs or a T cell subset sorted from them (not recorded which). Receptors originate from a young man who had mild COVID-19 (a few samples of this study predate the infection). Cell type and time point are not known.

This clonotype was observed a handful of times. The chain combines TRBV27 with TRBJ1-6, with D uncertain. CDR1 is MNHEY and CDR2 is SMNVEV in the germline V gene (reference sequence). This CDR3 spans 14 amino acids. The V gene lost 6 bases and the J gene lost 9 bases, with 15 bases spanning the gap. The CDR3 DNA follows: TGTGCCAGCAGACCCGGGGTCGTAGTTTCACCCCTCCACTTT. Its protein product is CASRPGVVVSPLHF.

The chain couples TRBV9 to TRBJ1-6, with 7 bases aligning to TRBD1. Trimming removed 0 bases from V and 11 bases from J; junction bases left unmatched: 8. The CDR3 is 15 amino acids. From germline, CDR1 is SGDLS and CDR2 YYNGEE. The CDR3, as DNA: TGTGCCAGCAGCGTAGGGGGGGACAGAAGTCCACCCCTCCACTTT. Its translation: CASSVGGDRSPPLHF.

This clonotype was seen more than once but under ten times. The chain has TRBV2 and TRBJ1-2, with D unresolved. Germline CDR1 is SNHLY and CDR2 is FYNNEI. The CDR3 consists of 11 residues. V was cut by 4 bases and J by 8 bases, with 8 bases left in between. CDR3 protein: CASSVLGGYTF. CDR3 coding DNA: TGTGCCAGCAGTGTCCTGGGGGGCTACACCTTC.

The chain recombines TRBV5-1 with TRBJ2-1, with TRBD2 identical over 7 bases. The end of the DNA aligns better with TRBJ2-7, so the J call may be wrong. The CDR3 has 14 residues. Germline V gene sequence: CDR1 SGHRS, CDR2 YFSETQ. The CDR3 sequence: CASSFIAGDNEQYF. DNA for the CDR3: TGCGCCAGCAGCTTCATCGCGGGAGACAATGAGCAGTACTTC.

There are a few counts of this clonotype. This rearrangement joins TRBV18 to TRBJ1-5; 10 nucleotides agree with TRBD1. Trimming removed 4 bases from V and 7 bases from J; junction bases left unmatched: 10. The CDR3 is 16 residues long. The germline V gene has CDR1 KGHSH and CDR2 LQKENI. This CDR3 reads CASSLGTGEARQPQHF. Written as DNA, the CDR3 is TGTGCCAGCTCACTGGGGACAGGGGAAGCGCGGCAGCCCCAGCATTTT.

This clonotype was recorded a few times. The chain uses TRBV7-3 and TRBJ1-1; TRBD1 matches at 8 bases. The CDR3 covers 14 residues. V gave up 5 bases and J gave up 2 bases; unmatched junction bases: 4. Germline-derived CDR1 and CDR2 are SGHTA and FQGTGA. The CDR3 DNA is TGTGCCAGCAGCGGGCAGGGGGCAAACACTGAAGCTTTCTTT. Its protein product is CASSGQGANTEAFF. Using reference TRBV7-3 and TRBJ1-1 for the parts outside the CDR3, the full variable domain is GAGVSQTPSNKVTEKGKYVELRCDPISGHTALYWYRQSLGQGPEFLIYFQGTGAADDSGLPNDRFFAVRPEGSVSTLKIQRTERGDSAVYLCASSGQGANTEAFFGQGTRLTVV.

The chain uses TRBV7-9 and TRBJ2-1, with D possibly matching TRBD1 (5 bases). CDR1 is SEHNR and CDR2 is FQNEAQ in the germline V gene (reference sequence). V lost 1 base to trimming and J lost 4 bases, with 8 bases between them. The length of the CDR3 is 14 residues. The CDR3 reads CASSLVTAYNEQFF. CDR3 sequence (DNA): TGTGCCAGCAGCTTAGTGACAGCTTACAATGAGCAGTTCTTC.

This chain connects TRBV10-3 to TRBJ2-7, with a weak D call TRBD2 (5 bases). The CDR3 is made up of 13 amino acids. Germline CDR1 is ENHRY and CDR2 is SYGVKD. Deletions cut 4 bases from V and 2 bases from J, with 9 bases between. CDR3 coding DNA: TGTGCCATCAGTGGGAGGCATGCCTACGAGCAGTACTTC. Amino acids: CAISGRHAYEQYF.

This chain links TRBV4-3 with TRBJ1-2, with 8 bases aligning to TRBD1. The CDR3 has 17 residues. Germline values: CDR1 LGHNA, CDR2 YSLEER. V shed 1 base and J 6 bases; nucleotides not matched to a gene: 13. The CDR3 DNA reads TGCGCCAGCAGCCAAGCCCTGGACAGGGAGATGGTAGATGGCTACACCTTC. Translating gives CASSQALDREMVDGYTF.

This chain joins TRBV7-9 and TRBJ1-5, with a possible D match to TRBD1 (5 bases). Per the germline V gene, CDR1 is SEHNR and CDR2 is FQNEAQ (reference sequence). The V and J ends lost 6 bases and 0 bases respectively, with 12 bases between them. CDR3 length equals 15 residues. CDR3 sequence reads: CASSVGGDSNQPQHF. The CDR3 nucleotides are TGTGCCAGCAGTGTGGGGGGGGATAGCAATCAGCCCCAGCATTTT. Filled out from reference TRBV7-9 and TRBJ1-5, the complete variable domain reads DTGVSQNPRHKITKRGQNVTFRCDPISEHNRLYWYRQTLGQGPEFLTYFQNEAQLEKSRLLSDRFSAERPKGSFSTLEIQRTEQGDSAMYLCASSVGGDSNQPQHFGDGTRLSIL.

V gene TRBV12-3 or TRBV12-4 combines with J gene TRBJ2-1; D is ambiguous. This CDR3 has 14 residues. V was trimmed by 2 bases and J by 5 bases, leaving 10 bases between them. The CDR3 DNA reads as TGTGCCAGCAGTTTATATGGGCGGCACAATGAGCAGTTCTTC. Its translation: CASSLYGRHNEQFF.

V usage is TRBV6-2 or TRBV6-3 and J usage is TRBJ2-2; D not resolved. CDR1 and CDR2 (germline): MNHEY, SVGEGT. This CDR3 has 14 amino acids. V lost 2 bases and J lost 1, with 5 bases in between. The CDR3 sequence is CASSYQKNTGELFF. CDR3 nucleotides: TGTGCCAGCAGTTACCAGAAGAACACCGGGGAGCTGTTTTTT.

This clonotype was picked up a small number of times. The chain carries TRBV10-3 and TRBJ2-3; 10 bases align to TRBD2. V shed 3 bases, J shed 0 bases, and the junction held 9 bases outside the gene matches. Germline assignment: CDR1 ENHRY and CDR2 SYGVKD. CDR3 length equals 18 residues. In nucleotides, the CDR3 is TGTGCCATCAGTGATAGGTCAGCGGGGGGGGCTAGCACAGATACGCAGTATTTT. It codes for CAISDRSAGGASTDTQYF.

This clonotype was counted only a few times. The chain recombines TRBV5-1 with TRBJ2-5; 8 bases map to TRBD1. Trimming took 4 bases from V and 5 from J; bases not matched to a gene: 10. Germline V gene sequence: CDR1 SGHRS, CDR2 YFSETQ. The length of the CDR3 is 15 residues. The CDR3 nucleotides read TGCGCCAGCAGCCGAGGAGACAGGGGTGGGGAGACCCAGTACTTC. Protein product: CASSRGDRGGETQYF.

The chain has TRBV24-1 and TRBJ2-1; TRBD1 matches at 7 bases. Trimming cost V 8 bases and J 6 bases; bases outside gene matches: 6. CDR1 and CDR2 (germline): KGHDR, SFDVKD. The CDR3 covers 13 residues. The DNA for the CDR3 is TGTGCCACCAAGGGGGCCAGGGGCAATGAGCAGTTCTTC. It codes for CATKGARGNEQFF.

J is TRBJ1-4 and V is TRBV28; D remains unclear. V lost 7 bases and J lost 8, with 14 bases in between. Germline V gene sequence: CDR1 MDHEN, CDR2 SYDVKM. This CDR3 has 13 amino acids. The CDR3 nucleotides read TGTGCCAGCAAGTCCCCCGGGAGGGAAAAACTGTTTTTT. Protein: CASKSPGREKLFF.

This chain uses TRBV12-3 or TRBV12-4 with TRBJ1-5; TRBD1 matches at 8 bases. This CDR3 contains 14 residues. Trimming removed 6 bases from V and 9 bases from J; junction bases left unmatched: 10. CDR3 in amino acids: CASSRDRGYGPQHF. The CDR3 nucleotides read TGTGCCAGCAGCCGCGACAGGGGCTATGGGCCCCAGCATTTT.

The DNA for the CDR3 is TGCGCCAGCAGCTTGGCTTTACCAGGGAACACTGAAGCTTTCTTT. Translating it yields CASSLALPGNTEAFF. V gene TRBV5-1 combines with J gene TRBJ1-1; no definite D call. CDR1 is SGHRS, CDR2 YFSETQ, per germline. The CDR3 sequence is 15 residues long. With 0 bases removed from V and 1 base from J, the gap between germline ends came to 10 bases.

This clonotype was seen just once. V gene TRBV7-3 combines with J gene TRBJ2-4; D possibly corresponds to TRBD1 (7 bases). With 2 bases removed from V and 6 bases from J, the gap between germline ends came to 17 bases. Germline CDR1 reads SGHTA; CDR2 reads FQGTGA. The CDR3 spans 16 residues. The CDR3 nucleotides read TGTGCCAGCAGCTTAGGTCAGGAGGGGGCGAGAAACATTCAGTACTTC. Encoded protein: CASSLGQEGARNIQYF.

This clonotype was detected a few times. The rearrangement uses TRBV7-9 and TRBJ2-2; D remains ambiguous. Germline V lookup: CDR1 SEHNR, CDR2 FQNEAQ (reference sequence). V lost 2 bases, J lost 6 bases, and 7 bases lay in between. This CDR3 has 13 residues. In DNA form, the CDR3 reads TGTGCCAGCAGCTTAAGTTCAGCCGGGGAGCTGTTTTTT. Its protein product is CASSLSSAGELFF.

A few counts support this clonotype. The V call is TRBV20-1, the J call TRBJ2-5, with TRBD2 as a possible D gene (7 bases). CDR1 is DFQATT and CDR2 is SNEGSKA in the germline V gene (reference sequence). The CDR3 contains 16 residues. Trimming removed 5 bases from V and 3 bases from J, with 22 bases in between. The CDR3 loop reads CSASDRRETLKETQYF. For the CDR3, the DNA is TGCAGTGCTTCCGACAGGCGGGAGACTTTAAAAGAGACCCAGTACTTC.

This clonotype was picked up a small number of times. The J gene is TRBJ1-6, the V gene TRBV20-1; tentatively, D is TRBD1 (6 bases). Germline CDR1 is DFQATT and CDR2 is SNEGSKA (reference sequence). The CDR3 runs 15 residues. Trimming took 3 bases from V and 4 from J, leaving 13 bases between them. The chain's CDR3 is CSASPPRGYNSPLHF. The DNA of the CDR3 is TGCAGTGCTAGCCCACCTAGGGGGTATAATTCACCCCTCCACTTT.

This clonotype has a handful of counts. The chain links TRBV2 to TRBJ2-3; maybe TRBD2 (5 bases). Deletions cut 8 bases from V and 5 bases from J, with 17 bases between. CDR3 length equals 14 residues. CDR1 SNHLY and CDR2 FYNNEI come from the germline V gene. DNA of the CDR3: TGTGCCAGCCTAACTAGTGGCTTGGAAGATACGCAGTATTTT. Translated, it gives CASLTSGLEDTQYF.

The chain carries TRBV2 and TRBJ1-4; D ambiguous. Looked up from germline, CDR1 is SNHLY and CDR2 is FYNNEI. The CDR3 spans 12 residues. V was clipped by 8 bases and J by 8 bases, with 12 bases between them. The CDR3 spells CASRLVQEKLFF. DNA of the CDR3: TGTGCCAGCCGGTTGGTGCAGGAAAAACTGTTTTTT. Complete variable domain (other parts from reference TRBV2 and TRBJ1-4): EPEVTQTPSHQVTQMGQEVILRCVPISNHLYFYWYRQILGQKVEFLVSFYNNEISEKSEIFDDQFSVERPDGSNFTLKIRSTKLEDSAMYFCASRLVQEKLFFGSGTQLSVL.

The chain carries TRBV20-1 and TRBJ1-2; D not resolved. Germline loops: CDR1 DFQATT, CDR2 SNEGSKA (reference sequence). With 5 bases removed from V and 8 bases from J, the gap between germline ends came to 15 bases. The CDR3 extends over 12 amino acids. The CDR3 protein is CSAPDWAVGYTF. The CDR3 bases are TGCAGTGCTCCGGACTGGGCTGTCGGCTACACCTTC.

In its sample, this clonotype was seen many times. The rearrangement uses TRBV10-2 and TRBJ2-4; 8 bases agree with TRBD2. Germline-derived CDR1 and CDR2 are WSHSY and SAAADI. This CDR3 is built from 12 residues. J gave up 6 bases and V 6 bases, and 1 base lay outside the gene matches. The CDR3: CASRGLGNIQYF. In nucleotides, the CDR3 is TGCGCCAGCAGGGGACTAGGAAACATTCAGTACTTC.

This clonotype turned up a few times. V usage is TRBV7-2 and J usage is TRBJ1-2, with 7 nucleotides matching TRBD1. The germline V gene encodes CDR1 SGHTA and CDR2 FQGNSA. The V segment lost 1 base and the J segment 2 bases; nucleotides outside the gene matches: 4. This CDR3 has 15 residues. The chain's CDR3 is CASSLVRTGNYGYTF. CDR3 bases: TGTGCCAGCAGCTTAGTCCGGACAGGAAACTATGGCTACACCTTC. Full variable domain (remainder filled in from reference TRBV7-2 and TRBJ1-2): GAGVSQSPSNKVTEKGKDVELRCDPISGHTALYWYRQSLGQGLEFLIYFQGNSAPDKSGLPSDRFSAERTGGSVSTLTIQRTQQEDSAVYLCASSLVRTGNYGYTFGSGTRLTVV.

Only a few counts were recorded for this clonotype. The V and J genes are TRBV6-5 and TRBJ1-4; D uncertain. The V end lost 5 bases, the J end lost 13 bases, and 17 bases lay between the germline ends. CDR1 is MNHEY and CDR2 is SVGAGI in the germline V gene. The length of the CDR3 is 13 residues. The CDR3 sequence: CASSPGMMAGLFF. The CDR3, as DNA: TGTGCCAGCAGTCCTGGTATGATGGCGGGACTGTTTTTT.

The rearrangement uses TRBV7-2 and TRBJ2-7, with 9 bases that match TRBD1. The CDR3 has 13 amino acids. Germline loops: CDR1 SGHTA, CDR2 FQGNSA. The junction had 4 bases not matched to a gene; V was cut back by 4 bases and J by 6 bases. The CDR3, as DNA: TGTGCCAGCAGCTCGGACAGGGGACGCGAGCAGTACGTC. Protein product: CASSSDRGREQYV.

This clonotype was counted a single time. The V call is TRBV6-6, the J call TRBJ2-5, with D tentatively TRBD1 or TRBD2 (6 bases each). The CDR3 covers 13 residues. The germline V and J ends were trimmed by 6 bases and 5 bases, with 13 bases remaining between them. Germline V CDR1 and CDR2: MNHNY, SVGAGI (reference sequence). CDR3 nucleotides: TGTGCCAGCAGGAAGGGGGGTAGCGAGACCCAGTACTTC. Residues: CASRKGGSETQYF.

This clonotype was counted at least ten times. J is TRBJ1-6 and V is TRBV6-5; unclear D gene. CDR3 length: 15 residues. Germline loops: CDR1 MNHEY, CDR2 SVGAGI. The ends were cut back, 6 bases at V and 4 bases at J, with 13 bases in the middle. CDR3 coding DNA: TGTGCCAGCAGAAGTAGACGGAATTATAATTCACCCCTCCACTTT. It encodes CASRSRRNYNSPLHF.

J is TRBJ1-4 and V is TRBV20-1; 11 nucleotides match TRBD1. Germline trimming cut 5 bases from V and 6 bases from J; bases unmatched to any gene: 11. The CDR3 covers 16 residues. Per the germline V gene, CDR1 is DFQATT and CDR2 is SNEGSKA (reference sequence). The CDR3 loop reads CSARPRGTGGYEKLFF. The CDR3 region has the DNA TGCAGTGCTCGCCCCCGGGGGACAGGGGGTTATGAAAAACTGTTTTTT.